A selection of T cell receptor beta chains follows, all from one sample in a study of blood T cell repertoires in COVID-19. Produced via immunoSEQ multiplex PCR; TCRdb's table is partial and in-frame only. Of under 500,000 clones listed, approximately 92% are singletons. The sequenced material came from PBMCs or T cells enriched from blood (not recorded which). Every receptor here comes from a man aged 30 to 45 who had recovered from COVID-19. The CDR3 runs from the conserved cysteine through the conserved F or W. The D gene is left open where the match is weak. The size entry is marked missing in some rows and otherwise reads once, few, many or a size class.

size	V	D	J	DNA	CDR3
few	TRBV6-5	TRBD2	TRBJ2-7	TGTGCCAGCAGACGAGCGGGAGGGCCCCACGAGCAGTACTTC	CASRRAGGPHEQYF
.	TRBV12-2	.	TRBJ1-3	TGTGCAAGTCGCCCCCTGTGTCTGGCCGGAAACACCATATATTTT	CASRPLCLAGNTIYF
.	TRBV2	.	TRBJ1-1	TGTGCCAGCAGTTGGACAGTGAACACTGAAGCTTTCTTT	CASSWTVNTEAFF
.	TRBV5-1	.	TRBJ2-5	TGCGCCAGCAGCTCGAAGGACAGTAAAGAGACCCAGTACTTC	CASSSKDSKETQYF
.	TRBV19	.	TRBJ1-4	TGTGCCAGCCAAACAGAGAACAATGAAAAACTGTTTTTT	CASQTENNEKLFF
once	TRBV10-3	TRBD2	TRBJ2-1	TGTGCCATCAGCTCTAGCGGGTTAAGCTCCTACAATGAGCAGTTCTTC	CAISSSGLSSYNEQFF
.	TRBV18	TRBD2	TRBJ2-3	TGTGCCAGCTCACCACAACCGGCAGCGGGAGGGTTCACAGATACGCAGTATTTT	CASSPQPAAGGFTDTQYF
.	TRBV7-2	TRBD1	TRBJ1-2	TGTGCCAGCAGCTTCTTCCCCCGGGGACAGGGTTTCGATGGCTACACCTTC	CASSFFPRGQGFDGYTF
once	TRBV28	TRBD1	TRBJ1-1	TGTGCCAGCAGTCCACGGGACAGGGACACCGGGTCTTTCTTT	CASSPRDRDTGSFF
.	TRBV6-5	TRBD1	TRBJ1-2	TGTGCCAGCAGTTACGACGCCAGGGGGTTAACCCGTGGCTACACCTTC	CASSYDARGLTRGYTF
few	TRBV7-3	.	TRBJ1-2	TGTGCCAGCAGCTTACAGGGAGGCGATGGCTACACCTTC	CASSLQGGDGYTF
once	TRBV11-3	.	TRBJ2-1	TGTGCCAGCAGCGGGCAGGGCAACAATGAGCAGTTCTTC	CASSGQGNNEQFF
.	TRBV12-3/TRBV12-4	TRBD1	TRBJ1-2	TGTGCCAGCAGCTACAGGGGGGCGCAGGGCTACACCTTC	CASSYRGAQGYTF
.	TRBV19	TRBD2	TRBJ2-1	TGTGCCAGTAGTATTTTAGCGGGAGTAGGGAATGAGCAGTTCTTC	CASSILAGVGNEQFF
.	TRBV28	.	TRBJ2-5	TGTGCCACAGGGTCGGAGAAAAAGACCCAGTACTTC	CATGSEKKTQYF
.	TRBV7-2	.	TRBJ1-5	TGTGCCAGCAGCTCGTGGTCGGGTCAGCCCCAGCATTTT	CASSSWSGQPQHF
.	TRBV11-2	.	TRBJ2-5	TGTGCCAGCAGCTCAAGGACAGTACAAGAGACCCAGTACTTC	CASSSRTVQETQYF
.	TRBV7-9	TRBD1	TRBJ1-5	TGTGCCAGCAGCGCAGAACGGACAGGGAGGAATCAGCCCCAGCATTTT	CASSAERTGRNQPQHF
.	TRBV15	.	TRBJ1-3	TGTGCCACCAGTAACTCTGGAAACACCATATATTTT	CATSNSGNTIYF
.	TRBV28	TRBD1	TRBJ1-2	TGTGCCAGCATGGGGACAGGCCTATATGGCTACACCTTC	CASMGTGLYGYTF
.	TRBV28	.	TRBJ1-2	TGTGCCAGCAGCTCCCCCCAGGGGCCCTTCAACTATGGCTACACCTTC	CASSSPQGPFNYGYTF
.	TRBV10-3	.	TRBJ1-2	TGTGCCATCAGTGGCGGACTGGGAGGCTATGGCTACACCTTC	CAISGGLGGYGYTF
once	TRBV12-5	.	TRBJ1-3	TGTGCTAGTGGGGCTCTTGGAAACACCATATATTTT	CASGALGNTIYF
.	TRBV30	.	TRBJ1-6	TGTGCCTGGAGTTGGGCCGGGGGTAGTTCACCCCTCCACTTT	CAWSWAGGSSPLHF
.	TRBV29-1	.	TRBJ1-5	TGCAGCGTCGGCGGTACCTATAGCAATCAGCCCCAGCATTTT	CSVGGTYSNQPQHF
few	TRBV4-1	.	TRBJ1-1	TGCGCCAGCAGCCAAGCCGACAGGTTGAACACTGAAGCTTTCTTT	CASSQADRLNTEAFF
.	TRBV6-5	.	TRBJ1-2	TGTGCCAGCAGTTACTCACAGGGTAGCTATGGCTACACCTTC	CASSYSQGSYGYTF
.	TRBV28	.	TRBJ1-2	TGTGCCAGCAGTCCTACCCAGGGACACCGGTCCCTTAACTATGGCTACACCTTC	CASSPTQGHRSLNYGYTF
few	TRBV7-6	TRBD2	TRBJ2-3	TGTGCCAGCACTGGACTAGCGGGCGCCACAGATACGCAGTATTTT	CASTGLAGATDTQYF
.	TRBV5-1	TRBD1	TRBJ2-5	TGCGCCAGCAGCTTGGAAAGACAGGGGGCTCGGGAGACCCAGTACTTC	CASSLERQGARETQYF
.	TRBV6-5	.	TRBJ1-5	TGTGCCACCTCTAATCAGCCCCAGCATTTT	CATSNQPQHF
.	TRBV5-1	TRBD1	TRBJ1-6	TGCGCCAGCAGCCTCGGAACAGGGGGCCCTAATTCACCCCTCCACTTT	CASSLGTGGPNSPLHF
once	TRBV3-1/TRBV3-2	.	TRBJ1-6	TGTGCCAGCAGCCCCTCCGATCAGGGGAATGGATCACCCCTCCACTTT	CASSPSDQGNGSPLHF
.	TRBV7-9	.	TRBJ1-6	TGTGCCAGCAGCCCCGGCGTACAGAAGCTATATAATTCACCCCTCCACTTT	CASSPGVQKLYNSPLHF
.	TRBV30	TRBD2	TRBJ2-3	TGTGCCTGGGCGGGGGGCACAGATACGCAGTATTTT	CAWAGGTDTQYF
.	TRBV7-9	.	TRBJ2-1	TGTGCCAGCAGCTCTATACCAGCGGAGTTCTTC	CASSSIPAEFF
.	TRBV5-4	.	TRBJ2-5	TGTGCCAGCAGCTTGGATCTAGGTTTTCAAGAGACCCAGTACTTC	CASSLDLGFQETQYF
.	TRBV6-5	.	TRBJ1-1	TGTGCCAGCAGTTACTCCCCGGACAGCGACGCTGAAGCTTTCTTT	CASSYSPDSDAEAFF
.	TRBV28	TRBD1	TRBJ1-6	TGTGCCAGCAGTTCGGGACAGGCGAATTCACCCCTCCACTTT	CASSSGQANSPLHF
.	TRBV3-1/TRBV3-2	TRBD1	TRBJ2-7	TGTGCCAGCAGCCAAGATCTATCCAGGGGGCCCTACGAGCAGTACTTC	CASSQDLSRGPYEQYF
.	TRBV7-9	TRBD2	TRBJ2-7	TGTGCCAGCAGCTTAGTTAGCGGGAGTCGGTACGAGCAGTACTTC	CASSLVSGSRYEQYF
.	TRBV3-1/TRBV3-2	.	TRBJ2-3	TGTGCCAGCAGCCAGAACCTAGCGTCGGCGACAGATACGCAGTATTTT	CASSQNLASATDTQYF
.	TRBV19	TRBD1	TRBJ2-7	TGTGCCGAACCCATCAAATCGGGATGCTTCCCGACCGCGTACAGGGGGCTCTACGAGCAGTACTTC	CAEPIKSGCFPTAYRGLYEQYF
.	TRBV19	TRBD1	TRBJ1-5	TGTGCCAGTACCGGACAGGGGGCTGGGAATCAGCCCCAGCATTTT	CASTGQGAGNQPQHF